This T cell receptor (beta chain) was profiled in a study of Graves' ophthalmopathy and Graves' hyperthyroidism. This clonotype has a count of ten or more. No antigen is known for it. Hyperthyroidism was classified as stable if no ophthalmopathy occurred within 18 months of follow-up. The study recruited hyperthyroidism patients aged 18 to 65 who were newly diagnosed, under 2 months' duration. It was from more than 9 ml of fresh peripheral blood that the PBMCs came. Study-wide findings and caveats: A 13-signature model separated ophthalmopathy from stable hyperthyroidism, about 91% sensitivity, about 81% specificity.

This CDR3 is 14 amino acids long. Unmatched junction bases numbered 4, after V lost 5 bases and J lost 3 bases. Germline CDR1 and CDR2: SGHTA and FQGNSA. Amplification of TCR beta CDR3 regions used RNA transcripts. HTBI-primed first-round RT-PCR preceded second-round multiplex PCR. TCRdb fed the multiplex PCR reads into MiXCR, producing one record per CDR3 protein. The sample has about 400,000 distinct CDR3 sequences, 15% seen once. The rearrangement links TRBV7-2 to TRBJ2-5; 9 nucleotides align to TRBD1. Sequencing was carried out using peripheral blood. This TCR was sampled from a woman aged 18-29 years with stable Graves' hyperthyroidism. This chain's CDR3 is CASSRDRDEETQYF. For the CDR3, the DNA is TGTGCCAGCAGCCGGGACAGGGATGAAGAGACCCAGTACTTC. The full variable domain, completed using reference TRBV7-2 and TRBJ2-5, is GAGVSQSPSNKVTEKGKDVELRCDPISGHTALYWYRQSLGQGLEFLIYFQGNSAPDKSGLPSDRFSAERTGGSVSTLTIQRTQQEDSAVYLCASSRDRDEETQYFGPGTRLLVL.